The sequence of this T cell receptor (beta chain) was determined in a study of technical replicates of blood from several donors. There are a few counts of this clone. This table comes from immunoSEQ multiplex PCR, and its TCRdb copy is limited to in-frame clones, with some not included. This sample has approximately 76,000 clones, with 65% to 90% found just once. The specimen sequenced was PBMCs. This sequence was found in a human donor in good health. Some clones in this sample may be carry-over from other donors' samples.

The CDR3 DNA reads TGTGCCAGTGCACTAAGGGGTGGCACTGAAGCTTTCTTT. It yields the protein CASALRGGTEAFF. The V and J genes are TRBV13 and TRBJ1-1; TRBD1 might be the D (5 bases). Germline V gene data show CDR1 as PRHDT and CDR2 as FYEKMQ (reference sequence). The V end lost 9 bases, the J end lost 4 bases, and 15 bases lay between the germline ends. The CDR3 has 13 residues.